A selection of T cell receptor beta chains follows, all from one sample in a study of shared T cell receptors in the human thymus. Some clones are missing from TCRdb's copy, which holds only in-frame ones; the method was immunoSEQ multiplex PCR. The table shows 700,000 or so clones, with 70% to 90% occurring only once. The same data also contributed to another study, on human thymus T cells.

The specimen was thymocytes. Receptors originate from a girl less than two years old with a congenital heart defect. CDR3s include the opening cysteine and the closing phenylalanine or tryptophan. Fields, in order: D gene, J gene, clone size, V gene, CDR3 DNA, CDR3 protein. D genes are given only for firm matches. Only part of the rows carry a size: once, few, many, or a class if the clone is expanded.

d_call: -; j_call: TRBJ2-1; clone_size: few; v_call: TRBV6-5; cdr3_nt: TGTGCCAGCACCTCGACTAATTCCTACAATGAGCAGTTCTTC; cdr3_aa: CASTSTNSYNEQFF
d_call: -; j_call: TRBJ2-3; clone_size: -; v_call: TRBV25-1; cdr3_nt: TGTGCCAGCAGTGAAATAGTACGGGGCACAGATACGCAGTATTTT; cdr3_aa: CASSEIVRGTDTQYF
d_call: TRBD1; j_call: TRBJ2-1; clone_size: -; v_call: TRBV2; cdr3_nt: TGTGCCAGCAGTGAAGAGGACAGGGGGGATTGGTCCTACAATGAGCAGTTCTTC; cdr3_aa: CASSEEDRGDWSYNEQFF
d_call: TRBD2; j_call: TRBJ2-3; clone_size: -; v_call: TRBV7-3; cdr3_nt: TGTGCCAGCAGCCCAGGACTAGCGGGGGGAACAGATACGCAGTATTTT; cdr3_aa: CASSPGLAGGTDTQYF
d_call: -; j_call: TRBJ1-6; clone_size: -; v_call: TRBV11-2; cdr3_nt: TGTGCCAGCAGCTCAACTGACTCCTATAATTCACCCCTCCACTTT; cdr3_aa: CASSSTDSYNSPLHF
d_call: -; j_call: TRBJ1-4; clone_size: few; v_call: TRBV5-1; cdr3_nt: TGCGCCAGCAGCTTGGGGGGATTTGGGGGCACGAGGCTTACAACTAATGAAAAACTGTTTTTT; cdr3_aa: CASSLGGFGGTRLTTNEKLFF
d_call: -; j_call: TRBJ1-2; clone_size: -; v_call: TRBV6-6; cdr3_nt: TGTGCCAGCAGTTACACAAACCCGACAGGCTTCTATGGCTACACCTTC; cdr3_aa: CASSYTNPTGFYGYTF
d_call: -; j_call: TRBJ2-5; clone_size: -; v_call: TRBV10-3; cdr3_nt: TGTGCCATCAGTGAAGTTCGGGTGGGGGCTACGTCCCAAGAGACCCAGTACTTC; cdr3_aa: CAISEVRVGATSQETQYF
d_call: -; j_call: TRBJ1-2; clone_size: few; v_call: TRBV18; cdr3_nt: TGTGCCAGCTCACCACCGGATTCAGGGCTTGGTGGCTACACCTTC; cdr3_aa: CASSPPDSGLGGYTF
d_call: TRBD1; j_call: TRBJ2-3; clone_size: few; v_call: TRBV7-2; cdr3_nt: TGTGCCAGCAGCCCGTACCGGGACAGGGTTCCCACAGATGGTGGGCAGTATTTT; cdr3_aa: CASSPYRDRVPTDGGQYF
d_call: -; j_call: TRBJ2-1; clone_size: once; v_call: TRBV27; cdr3_nt: TGTGCCAGCAGTCCGACAGGTGAGGGTTACAATGAGCAGTTCTTC; cdr3_aa: CASSPTGEGYNEQFF
d_call: -; j_call: TRBJ2-5; clone_size: -; v_call: TRBV6-6; cdr3_nt: TGTGCCAGCAGTTACCCGGGGAGAATGGCACAAGAGACCCAGTACTTC; cdr3_aa: CASSYPGRMAQETQYF
d_call: TRBD1; j_call: TRBJ2-1; clone_size: -; v_call: TRBV14; cdr3_nt: TGTGCCAGCAGCCAAGATAAGGGGACAGGGCGCTCGGGTGAGCAGTTCTTC; cdr3_aa: CASSQDKGTGRSGEQFF
d_call: -; j_call: TRBJ1-1; clone_size: -; v_call: TRBV11-2; cdr3_nt: TGTGCCAGCAGCTTAGGGAGAGGACAGCTGAACACTGAAGCTTTCTTT; cdr3_aa: CASSLGRGQLNTEAFF
d_call: TRBD2; j_call: TRBJ2-3; clone_size: -; v_call: TRBV15; cdr3_nt: TGTGCCACCAGCAGGACTAGCGGGGGGAGCGCAGATACGCAGTATTTT; cdr3_aa: CATSRTSGGSADTQYF
d_call: -; j_call: TRBJ2-1; clone_size: -; v_call: TRBV7-6; cdr3_nt: TGTGCCAGCACCCCCCGGTCGCGCACCCACAATGAGCAGTTCTTC; cdr3_aa: CASTPRSRTHNEQFF
d_call: TRBD2; j_call: TRBJ2-1; clone_size: -; v_call: TRBV18; cdr3_nt: TGTGCCAGCTCGAAGCCGGGACTACCCTGTCTTCACCACGCTGCGGAGCAGTTCTTC; cdr3_aa: CASSKPGLPCLHHAAEQFF
d_call: TRBD2; j_call: TRBJ2-3; clone_size: -; v_call: TRBV7-6; cdr3_nt: TGTGCCAGCAGCCAAGGGACTAGCGGGAGCACAGATACGCAGTATTTT; cdr3_aa: CASSQGTSGSTDTQYF
d_call: -; j_call: TRBJ2-7; clone_size: -; v_call: TRBV25-1; cdr3_nt: TGTGCCAGCAGTAGCGGGGCAGGGGTAAATGGCTACGAGCAGTACTTC; cdr3_aa: CASSSGAGVNGYEQYF
d_call: -; j_call: TRBJ2-7; clone_size: -; v_call: TRBV7-2; cdr3_nt: TGTGCCAGCAGCTTACTGGCGGGCAACGAGCAGTACTTC; cdr3_aa: CASSLLAGNEQYF
d_call: TRBD1; j_call: TRBJ1-6; clone_size: -; v_call: TRBV5-8; cdr3_nt: TGTGCCAGCAGCCCCGACAGGGGGGGGCCCCTCCACTTT; cdr3_aa: CASSPDRGGPLHF
d_call: -; j_call: TRBJ2-2; clone_size: -; v_call: TRBV28; cdr3_nt: TGTGCCGCACGGGGTTACGGCGGGGAGCTGTTTTTT; cdr3_aa: CAARGYGGELFF
d_call: -; j_call: TRBJ1-1; clone_size: -; v_call: TRBV19; cdr3_nt: TGTGCCAGTAGTATTCACGGGGCAGGGACTGATTCTCATGAAGCTTTCTTT; cdr3_aa: CASSIHGAGTDSHEAFF
d_call: -; j_call: TRBJ1-5; clone_size: once; v_call: TRBV21-1; cdr3_nt: TGTGCCAGCAGCTTACCCAGGGCTGCCCCCCATCAGCCCCAGCATTTT; cdr3_aa: CASSLPRAAPHQPQHF
d_call: TRBD1; j_call: TRBJ2-7; clone_size: -; v_call: TRBV19; cdr3_nt: TGTGCCAGTCAGAGGACAGGGGGCGTCCACGAGCAGTACTTC; cdr3_aa: CASQRTGGVHEQYF
d_call: TRBD1; j_call: TRBJ1-2; clone_size: -; v_call: TRBV13; cdr3_nt: TGTGCCAGCAGCCTTCGGACAGGTCCGCGCGGTGGCTATGGCTACACCTTC; cdr3_aa: CASSLRTGPRGGYGYTF
d_call: TRBD2; j_call: TRBJ2-3; clone_size: -; v_call: TRBV20-1; cdr3_nt: TGCAGTGCAGGGAGGGCAGATACGCAGTATTTT; cdr3_aa: CSAGRADTQYF
d_call: -; j_call: TRBJ2-3; clone_size: -; v_call: TRBV5-4; cdr3_nt: TGTGCCAGCAGCTTGGTTGCGGCAGATACGCAGTATTTT; cdr3_aa: CASSLVAADTQYF
d_call: TRBD1; j_call: TRBJ1-1; clone_size: -; v_call: TRBV27; cdr3_nt: TGTGCCAGCAGTTTATTCACAGGGGGGATTAGGACTGAAGCTTTCTTT; cdr3_aa: CASSLFTGGIRTEAFF
d_call: TRBD1; j_call: TRBJ1-1; clone_size: -; v_call: TRBV27; cdr3_nt: TGTGCCAGCAGTCTTACCCCTACGACAGGGCCGAACACTGAAGCTTTCTTT; cdr3_aa: CASSLTPTTGPNTEAFF
d_call: -; j_call: TRBJ1-5; clone_size: -; v_call: TRBV2; cdr3_nt: TGTGCCAGCAGTGAGAGGTGGGGCAATCAGCCCCAGCATTTT; cdr3_aa: CASSERWGNQPQHF
d_call: TRBD1; j_call: TRBJ1-6; clone_size: -; v_call: TRBV30; cdr3_nt: TGTGCCTGGAGTGTACAGGGGAGTTCACCCCTCCACTTT; cdr3_aa: CAWSVQGSSPLHF
d_call: -; j_call: TRBJ2-6; clone_size: -; v_call: TRBV15; cdr3_nt: TGTGCCACCAGCAGAGAGCCCAGCTCTGGGGCCAACGTCCTGACTTTC; cdr3_aa: CATSREPSSGANVLTF
d_call: -; j_call: TRBJ2-3; clone_size: -; v_call: TRBV5-6; cdr3_nt: TGTGCCAGCAGCTTGAGGTGGGGCCAAGGCACAGATACGCAGTATTTT; cdr3_aa: CASSLRWGQGTDTQYF
d_call: TRBD2; j_call: TRBJ2-3; clone_size: -; v_call: TRBV5-1; cdr3_nt: TGCGCCAGTACTAACCCGACTAGCGGGACTAGCACAGATACGCAGTATTTT; cdr3_aa: CASTNPTSGTSTDTQYF
d_call: -; j_call: TRBJ1-2; clone_size: -; v_call: TRBV4-1; cdr3_nt: TGCGCCAGCAGCCAAAGGGGCGGCTATGGCTACACCTTC; cdr3_aa: CASSQRGGYGYTF
d_call: TRBD1; j_call: TRBJ2-5; clone_size: -; v_call: TRBV4-1; cdr3_nt: TGCGCCAGCAGCCCCCGGGACAGGGGACCCAAGCAGTACTTC; cdr3_aa: CASSPRDRGPKQYF
d_call: -; j_call: TRBJ1-1; clone_size: -; v_call: TRBV7-9; cdr3_nt: TGTGCCAGCAGCGGCCAGGGGCAAGGCACTGAAGCTTTCTTT; cdr3_aa: CASSGQGQGTEAFF
d_call: TRBD2; j_call: TRBJ2-5; clone_size: -; v_call: TRBV5-1; cdr3_nt: TGCGCCAGCAGCTTGGGTCCGGGGGGGGACCAAGAGACCCAGTACTTC; cdr3_aa: CASSLGPGGDQETQYF
d_call: -; j_call: TRBJ1-6; clone_size: -; v_call: TRBV7-8; cdr3_nt: TGTGCCAGCACCACGGGGGGAGTCCTTAATTCACCCCTCCACTTT; cdr3_aa: CASTTGGVLNSPLHF
d_call: TRBD1; j_call: TRBJ1-2; clone_size: -; v_call: TRBV14; cdr3_nt: TGTGCCAGCAGCCAAGAGGGGGACAGGATACCAGCGAACTATGGCTACACCTTC; cdr3_aa: CASSQEGDRIPANYGYTF
d_call: -; j_call: TRBJ1-1; clone_size: -; v_call: TRBV7-2; cdr3_nt: TGTGCCAGCAGCCTCACGGGAAGGAACACTGAAGCTTTCTTT; cdr3_aa: CASSLTGRNTEAFF
d_call: -; j_call: TRBJ2-2; clone_size: -; v_call: TRBV4-1; cdr3_nt: TGCGCCAGCAGCCAACTTCTTCGGGGAATGAACACCGGGGAGCTGTTTTTT; cdr3_aa: CASSQLLRGMNTGELFF
d_call: TRBD1; j_call: TRBJ1-1; clone_size: -; v_call: TRBV6-5; cdr3_nt: TGTGCCAGCAGCCGACACAGGGGGACTGAAGCTTTCTTT; cdr3_aa: CASSRHRGTEAFF
d_call: -; j_call: TRBJ1-2; clone_size: -; v_call: TRBV6-1; cdr3_nt: TGTGCCAGCAGTCAAGGATATACAAAAATCTATGGCTACACCTTC; cdr3_aa: CASSQGYTKIYGYTF
d_call: -; j_call: TRBJ1-4; clone_size: -; v_call: TRBV5-5; cdr3_nt: TGTGCCAGCAGCTTGGAGGGGAGGGAAAAACTGTTTTTT; cdr3_aa: CASSLEGREKLFF
d_call: TRBD2; j_call: TRBJ2-3; clone_size: -; v_call: TRBV7-2; cdr3_nt: TGTGCCAGCAGCTTAGCCCCTAGCGGGGTTCAAGATACGCAGTATTTT; cdr3_aa: CASSLAPSGVQDTQYF
d_call: -; j_call: TRBJ1-2; clone_size: -; v_call: TRBV28; cdr3_nt: TGTGCCACTCGAGAGGGGGTGGGCTACACCTTC; cdr3_aa: CATREGVGYTF
d_call: -; j_call: TRBJ1-4; clone_size: once; v_call: TRBV5-8; cdr3_nt: TGTGCCAGCAGAAAAAGAGGAGGGGAAACTAATGAAAAACTGTTTTTT; cdr3_aa: CASRKRGGETNEKLFF
d_call: TRBD1; j_call: TRBJ1-4; clone_size: -; v_call: TRBV4-3; cdr3_nt: TGCGCCAGCAGCGGACAGGCTCCAGAAACTAATGAAAAACTGTTTTTT; cdr3_aa: CASSGQAPETNEKLFF
d_call: TRBD2; j_call: TRBJ2-3; clone_size: few; v_call: TRBV15; cdr3_nt: TGTGCCACCAGCGTAGCCCCTAGCGGGGTCCTCACAGATACGCAGTATTTT; cdr3_aa: CATSVAPSGVLTDTQYF
d_call: TRBD1; j_call: TRBJ2-7; clone_size: -; v_call: TRBV18; cdr3_nt: TGTGCCAGCTCACCGCCACCGTGGACAGGGGTACACTCCGAGCAGTACTTC; cdr3_aa: CASSPPPWTGVHSEQYF
d_call: -; j_call: TRBJ1-2; clone_size: -; v_call: TRBV29-1; cdr3_nt: TGCAGCGTGAGGAAGGGGCAGGCGTCTAGCTATGGCTACACCTTC; cdr3_aa: CSVRKGQASSYGYTF
d_call: TRBD1; j_call: TRBJ2-3; clone_size: -; v_call: TRBV7-9; cdr3_nt: TGTGCCAGCGGGCCTCACCTACAGGGGAAGTCTAGCACAGATACGCAGTATTTT; cdr3_aa: CASGPHLQGKSSTDTQYF